Reported below is one T cell receptor (beta chain). The antigen is not known. The same CDR3 also results from other DNA sequences found in this sample. The V and J ends lost 0 bases and 4 bases respectively, with 11 bases between them. CDR3 length: 14 residues. Germline V CDR1 and CDR2: SGHRS, YFSETQ. Naive CD8 cells lacked CD45RO and underwent positive selection for CCR7, leaving out terminally differentiated effector memory CD45RA+ cells. The study drew all its donors from Caucasian adults living in Nashville, Tennessee. This sample was included in a study of shared clonotypes between healthy human individuals. Turning to the study itself: Donors had three CD4 naive, three CD4 memory, two CD8 naive and one CD8 memory plate apiece. Broader study findings: What rarefaction showed was incomplete sorted-subset sequencing despite large depth. Generally, estimated richness proved larger in naive subsets than it did in memory subsets.

Sequencing used immunoSEQ multiplex PCR; TCRdb keeps in-frame clones, though not all of them. The table includes about 2 million clones, about 95% detected once. The material sequenced was naive CD8+ T cells sorted from blood. The chain couples TRBV5-1 to TRBJ2-7; a possible D gene is TRBD1 (5 bases). The clonotype comes from a man aged 18 to 35 in good health. As DNA, the CDR3 is TGCGCCAGCAGCTTGGGTCAGGGCAGGTACGAGCAGTACTTC. This encodes CASSLGQGRYEQYF.